This is a list of T cell receptor beta chains from one sample in a study of blood T cells in healthy people across ages. TCRdb reprocessed the 5' RACE reads via MiXCR and lists one record per CDR3 protein. The sample lists approximately 2,000,000 distinct CDR3 sequences; about 39% were seen once. The sample consisted of blood. The receptors were sampled from a human donor in good health. Both conserved end residues are part of each CDR3. A D gene is named only where the DNA matches it firmly. Not all rows give a size; the values are once, few, many and, for expanded clones, a class.

>.|.|TRBV9|TRBJ1-2
TGTGCCAGCAGCGTAGCTAGGGACGGCGGCTACACCTTC
CASSVARDGGYTF
>.|TRBD1|TRBV28|TRBJ2-3
TGTGCCAGCAGTTCGATGGACAGGGGGATAGATACGCAGTATTTT
CASSSMDRGIDTQYF
>few|.|TRBV6-1|TRBJ1-5
TGTGCCAGCAGTCCCATAGGGGGGCCCCAGCATTTT
CASSPIGGPQHF
>.|.|TRBV29-1|TRBJ1-1
TGCAGCGTCGCCCGACTCGAGAACACTGAAGCTTTCTTT
CSVARLENTEAFF
>medium-sized|.|TRBV29-1|TRBJ1-2
TGCAGCGTTCAACAGACTTATGGCTACACCTTC
CSVQQTYGYTF
>.|.|TRBV27|TRBJ2-3
TGTGCCAGCAGCAATAGCGGTATTGGCACAGATACGCAGTATTTT
CASSNSGIGTDTQYF
>few|.|TRBV7-2|TRBJ1-5
TGTGCCAGCAGCCTTCTAAACGCTAATCAGCCCCAGCATTTT
CASSLLNANQPQHF
>.|.|TRBV4-3|TRBJ1-6
TGCGCCAGCAGCGAGACGCGGGACCGAGATTTGCCCCTCCACTTT
CASSETRDRDLPLHF
>.|TRBD1|TRBV7-9|TRBJ1-2
TGTGCCAGCAGCAAGGCAGGGGGCGATGATGGCTACACCTTC
CASSKAGGDDGYTF
>.|.|TRBV4-1|TRBJ2-5
TGCGCCAGCAGCCAAGAGGGGAAATGGTCCCTTCAAGAGACCCAGTACTTC
CASSQEGKWSLQETQYF
>few|TRBD2|TRBV5-4|TRBJ2-3
TGTGCCAGCAGCTACGGACTAGCGGTGAGCACAGATACGCAGTATTTT
CASSYGLAVSTDTQYF
>.|.|TRBV6-2/TRBV6-3|TRBJ1-2
TGTGCCAGCAGTCGGACAGCTCTCAACTATGGCTACACCTTC
CASSRTALNYGYTF
>.|TRBD2|TRBV29-1|TRBJ2-1
TGCAGCGCGGGGGGACTAGCGGGGGAAAATGAGCAGTTCTTC
CSAGGLAGENEQFF
>.|.|TRBV6-1|TRBJ1-5
TGTGCCAGCGCCTTCGGATTGGGCAGGGCCGTGGGGCCCCAGCATTTT
CASAFGLGRAVGPQHF
>.|.|TRBV28|TRBJ2-6
TGTGCCAGCAGCTTACCGGGACCCACTGGGGCCAACGTCCTGACTTTC
CASSLPGPTGANVLTF
>.|TRBD2|TRBV5-1|TRBJ2-7
TGCGCCAGCAGCTTGGCCGGCGGGGGGCCTTCCTACGAGCAGTACTTC
CASSLAGGGPSYEQYF
>few|.|TRBV13|TRBJ2-1
TGTGCCAGCAGCCCCATGCGGCCGAATGAGCAGTTCTTC
CASSPMRPNEQFF
>.|.|TRBV11-2|TRBJ2-5
TGTGCCAGCAGCCTACCGTCGTATAAAGGAAGACAGTACCAAGAGACCCAGTACTTC
CASSLPSYKGRQYQETQYF
>.|.|TRBV11-2|TRBJ2-7
TGTGCCAGCAGCTTAGATCTGCTCGGGACTTTCTTTTGGCAGTACTTC
CASSLDLLGTFFWQYF
>few|.|TRBV15|TRBJ2-7
TGTGCCACCAGCAGAGTCGGGGAGGCCTACGAGCAGTACTTC
CATSRVGEAYEQYF
>many|.|TRBV20-1|TRBJ2-7
TGCAGTGCGTCTCAGGGTCGATACGAGCAGTACTTC
CSASQGRYEQYF
>.|.|TRBV4-2|TRBJ1-2
TGTGCCAGCAGCGGGGTGCAAACTAACTATGGCTACACCTTC
CASSGVQTNYGYTF
>few|.|TRBV4-3|TRBJ2-7
TGCGCCAGCAGCCAAGATTCCACAGGGCAGTACGAGCAGTACTTC
CASSQDSTGQYEQYF
>.|.|TRBV6-4|TRBJ1-1
TGTGCCAGCGGACGAGAGCTAAACACTGAAGCTTTCTTT
CASGRELNTEAFF
>few|TRBD1|TRBV3-1|TRBJ1-2
TGTGCCAGCAGCCAAGCCGGGACAGGGGAAGGCTACACCTTC
CASSQAGTGEGYTF
>.|.|TRBV3-1|TRBJ1-5
TGTGCCAGCAGCCAAGATCCACTACATTTGATGCTAAATCAGCCCCAGCATTTT
CASSQDPLHLMLNQPQHF
>.|.|TRBV12-3/TRBV12-4|TRBJ1-2
TGTGCCAGCAGTTTAGGGACATCAGATCACACCTTC
CASSLGTSDHTF
>.|.|TRBV27|TRBJ1-1
TGTGCCAGCAGTCCTGACCCAAGTGGAGGCACTGAAGCTTTCTTT
CASSPDPSGGTEAFF
>.|.|TRBV7-2|TRBJ2-1
TGTGCCAGCAGCCTTGACAGTGCAACTCACAATGAGCAGTTCTTC
CASSLDSATHNEQFF
>once|.|TRBV2|TRBJ2-2
TGTGCCAGTAGCTTTTTGAGGGGCCCAAACACCGGGGAGCTGTTTTTT
CASSFLRGPNTGELFF
>.|.|TRBV7-9|TRBJ1-1
TGTGCCAGCAGCTTATTCGTTGGGGGGTTGAACACTGAAGCTTTCTTT
CASSLFVGGLNTEAFF
>.|.|TRBV7-3|TRBJ2-3
TGTGCCAGCAGTTTCACCAGGGGTTTTGGTTCTTTTGACACAGATACGCAGTATTTT
CASSFTRGFGSFDTDTQYF
>.|TRBD1|TRBV7-6|TRBJ1-3
TGTGCCAGCAGCTTCTTTGGGGACAGCTCTGGAAACACCATATATTTT
CASSFFGDSSGNTIYF
>.|.|TRBV20-1|TRBJ2-7
TGCAGTGCTAGTAGCGGTCAGGGGGTCTACGAGCAGTACTTC
CSASSGQGVYEQYF
>.|.|TRBV5-5|TRBJ2-1
TGTGCCAGCAGCTTGACGATGATTAGGGATGAGCAGTTCTTC
CASSLTMIRDEQFF
>once|TRBD1|TRBV7-2|TRBJ1-1
TGTGCCAGCCTCAGGGGGGTGGGATGGGACACTGAAGCTTTCTTT
CASLRGVGWDTEAFF
>.|.|TRBV20-1|TRBJ1-5
TGCAGTGCCCTCTCCGTGGAACCCAATCAGCCCCAGCATTTT
CSALSVEPNQPQHF
>few|.|TRBV7-9|TRBJ2-3
TGTGCCAGCAGCTTAGGGCCCTTGCTTGATACGCAGTATTTT
CASSLGPLLDTQYF
>few|TRBD1|TRBV12-5|TRBJ1-6
TGTGCTAGTGGGATTGGGACAGGGGGTTCACCCCTCCACTTT
CASGIGTGGSPLHF
>.|.|TRBV27|TRBJ2-3
TGTGCCAGCAGGTTATCTAGGGGCGATGCGCAGTATTTT
CASRLSRGDAQYF
>.|.|TRBV29-1|TRBJ2-5
TGCAGCGTCCCCTCGAGCGTCCTGTTCCAAGAGACCCAGTACTTC
CSVPSSVLFQETQYF
>many|TRBD1|TRBV11-2|TRBJ2-7
TGTGCCAGCAGCTTTACAGGGGTTACCTACGAGCAGTACTTC
CASSFTGVTYEQYF
>few|.|TRBV6-2/TRBV6-3|TRBJ2-7
TGTGCCAGCACCCATACCACAGGACCCTGCGAGCAGTACTTC
CASTHTTGPCEQYF
>.|.|TRBV5-5|TRBJ1-5
TGTGCCAGCAGCCCCCGACAGCCTAGCAATCAGCCCCAGCATTTT
CASSPRQPSNQPQHF
>.|.|TRBV7-3|TRBJ2-1
TGTGCCAGCAGCTTGAACGATTACAATGAGCAGTTCTTC
CASSLNDYNEQFF
>.|TRBD2|TRBV7-2|TRBJ2-7
TGTGCCAGCTCGGCAGCGGGGGGGTTTTCCTACGAGCAGTACTTC
CASSAAGGFSYEQYF
>few|.|TRBV7-3|TRBJ1-2
TGTGCCAGCAGCCAGAGCGTGAACTATGGCTACACCTTC
CASSQSVNYGYTF
>few|.|TRBV4-2|TRBJ1-5
TGTGCCAGCAGCCCCAATTTTGAGAGCAATCAGCCCCAGCATTTT
CASSPNFESNQPQHF
>many|TRBD1|TRBV2|TRBJ2-5
TGTGCCAGCAGCCGTGAGGGGGCCGTGGGGGAGACCCAGTACTTC
CASSREGAVGETQYF
>.|TRBD1|TRBV28|TRBJ2-4
TGTGCCAGCAGTTTTGGGGACAGGGATGTTCAGTACTTC
CASSFGDRDVQYF
>few|.|TRBV5-1|TRBJ1-2
TGCGCCAGCAGCTTGGATACAGGGTTTGACTATGGCTACACCTTC
CASSLDTGFDYGYTF
>.|TRBD1|TRBV7-9|TRBJ1-2
TGTGCCAGCAGCTTGCCCCTGACAGGGTTCGGCTATGGCTACACCTTC
CASSLPLTGFGYGYTF
>few|.|TRBV24-1|TRBJ2-1
TGTGCCACCAGTGATTTTAGGGGGGCCTCCTACAATGAGCAGTTCTTC
CATSDFRGASYNEQFF